These 12 T cell receptor beta chains were all obtained from the same sample, sequenced in a study of metastatic and nonmetastatic thyroid tumors. TCRdb re-analyzed the PCR reads using MiXCR. The sample holds tens of thousands of clones, 20% to 25% seen once. All patients were treatment-naive before thyroid surgery. The sequencing sample was made of blood. The receptors here all came from a female donor with papillary thyroid cancer or a benign thyroid nodule (not recorded which). Some clones in this sample may be carry-over from other donors' samples.

To note about this clone: A read error may produce the germline difference seen at one junction end. The chain links TRBV5-1 to TRBJ2-7, with 9 bases lining up with TRBD2. The V gene's germline CDR1 is SGHRS and CDR2 YFSETQ. The CDR3 has 17 amino acids. This chain's CDR3 is CSSSSETSASGTYEHYF. CDR3 DNA sequence: TGCTCCAGCAGCTCAGAGACTTCGGCTAGCGGGACCTACGAGCATTACTTC.

The V gene is TRBV6-1, the J gene TRBJ2-1, with a tentative D call TRBD2 (6 bases). The length of the CDR3 is 13 residues. The ends were cut back, 7 bases at V and 7 bases at J, with 14 bases in the middle. Germline assignment: CDR1 MNHNS and CDR2 SASEGT. CDR3 coding DNA: TGTGCCAGCACCGGGCCGGGGGAAAATGAGCAGTTCTTC. Its protein is CASTGPGENEQFF.

This clone showed up just a few times. This sequence may be a read error, since a much larger clone differs from it by one base. The conserved phenylalanine or tryptophan normally closing the CDR3 is absent here, so this likely arose from a read error. Because the CDR3's place on the DNA is in doubt, the DNA is left out and the CDR3 is given as listed by TCRdb. This rearrangement joins TRBV29-1 to TRBJ1-2. Germline values: CDR1 SQVTM, CDR2 ANQGSEA. The CDR3 adds up to 12 amino acids, both ends counted. CDR3 region: CSVEDYFGRCVS.

Notes on this clone: Possible read error: a much larger clone is one base away. Other DNA sequences from this sample encode an identical CDR3 as well. The chain employs TRBV5-4 and TRBJ2-7, with 7 positions matching TRBD2. Germline V gene lookup returns CDR1 SGHNT and CDR2 YYREEE (reference sequence). This CDR3 comprises 13 residues. DNA for the CDR3: TGTGCAAGCAGCCCCGGGGGGTCCTACGAGCAGTACTTC. Translation gives CASSPGGSYEQYF.

This clone was seen many times. This chain links TRBV6-1 with TRBJ1-1; D unresolved. Germline CDR1 MNHNS, CDR2 SASEGT. The V gene lost 5 bases and the J gene lost 3 bases, with 19 bases spanning the gap. The CDR3 is 16 residues long. The CDR3 sequence is CASSTSPGGRDTEAFF. The CDR3, as DNA: TGTGCCAGCAGTACATCCCCGGGTGGGCGGGACACTGAAGCTTTCTTT.

Ten or more counts support this clone. V is TRBV6-1 and J is TRBJ1-4; D is unresolved. The length of the CDR3 is 16 residues. CDR1 and CDR2 from the germline V gene are MNHNS and SASEGT. V was clipped by 6 bases and J by 10 bases, with 24 bases between them. The CDR3 region has the DNA TGTGCCAGCAGCCCCAGCTTTGGGCCCCAACTTGGAAAACTGTTTTTT. Its translation: CASSPSFGPQLGKLFF.

This clone was counted ten times or more. Other DNA variants within this sample encode the same CDR3. V gene TRBV9 combines with J gene TRBJ2-3; D unresolved. Per the germline V gene, CDR1 is SGDLS and CDR2 is YYNGEE. The CDR3 has 13 amino acids. The V end was cut by 0 bases, the J end by 1 base, with 3 bases between. The CDR3 reads CASSVARTDTQYF. The CDR3 bases are TGTGCCAGCAGCGTAGCCCGCACAGATACGCAGTATTTT.

The sample holds many counts of this clone. J is TRBJ2-1 and V is TRBV20-1; TRBD2 matches 9 bases. The CDR3 has 17 amino acids. Germline assignment: CDR1 DFQATT and CDR2 SNEGSKA (reference sequence). Germline trimming cut 6 bases from V and 2 bases from J; bases unmatched to any gene: 14. CDR3 sequence reads: CSARSGGAGGAYNEQFF. In DNA, the CDR3 is TGCAGTGCCCGCTCTGGGGGAGCGGGAGGAGCCTACAATGAGCAGTTCTTC.

The chain links TRBV20-1 to TRBJ2-3; 7 bases align to TRBD1. Germline values: CDR1 DFQATT, CDR2 SNEGSKA (reference sequence). CDR3 length equals 17 residues. The V segment lost 5 bases and the J segment 2 bases; nucleotides outside the gene matches: 16. CDR3 coding DNA: TGCAGTGCTTATCCGGGACAGAAAGTCATAAACACAGATACGCAGTATTTT. This encodes CSAYPGQKVINTDTQYF.

This clone was counted ten times or more. The V gene is TRBV5-1, the J gene TRBJ1-2; TRBD1 is a possible D gene (5 bases). With 2 bases removed from V and 2 bases from J, the gap between germline ends came to 13 bases. The germline CDR1 and CDR2 sequences are SGHRS and YFSETQ. This CDR3 spans 15 amino acids. The CDR3 region is CASSFVAGSNYGYTF. The CDR3 coding sequence is TGCGCCAGCAGCTTTGTTGCAGGGTCCAACTATGGCTACACCTTC.

This clone was detected many times. The chain joins TRBV7-8 to TRBJ1-5; TRBD1 is a possible D gene (5 bases). The CDR3 consists of 13 residues. Trimming stripped 5 bases from V and 5 bases from J, with 10 bases between. The germline V gene encodes CDR1 SGHVS and CDR2 FQNEAQ. This chain's CDR3 is CASSLRGDQPQHF. The CDR3 DNA follows: TGTGCCAGCAGCCTTAGGGGAGATCAGCCCCAGCATTTT.

This clone was detected only a few times. The chain couples TRBV27 to TRBJ2-7, with D tentatively TRBD1 or TRBD2 (6 bases each). V lost 4 bases, J lost 6 bases, and 19 bases lay in between. The germline V gene encodes CDR1 MNHEY and CDR2 SMNVEV (reference sequence). The length of the CDR3 is 15 residues. In nucleotides, the CDR3 is TGTGCCAGCAGTTCCTGGACAGCCGGGAGTGGCGAGCAGTACTTC. Its translation: CASSSWTAGSGEQYF.